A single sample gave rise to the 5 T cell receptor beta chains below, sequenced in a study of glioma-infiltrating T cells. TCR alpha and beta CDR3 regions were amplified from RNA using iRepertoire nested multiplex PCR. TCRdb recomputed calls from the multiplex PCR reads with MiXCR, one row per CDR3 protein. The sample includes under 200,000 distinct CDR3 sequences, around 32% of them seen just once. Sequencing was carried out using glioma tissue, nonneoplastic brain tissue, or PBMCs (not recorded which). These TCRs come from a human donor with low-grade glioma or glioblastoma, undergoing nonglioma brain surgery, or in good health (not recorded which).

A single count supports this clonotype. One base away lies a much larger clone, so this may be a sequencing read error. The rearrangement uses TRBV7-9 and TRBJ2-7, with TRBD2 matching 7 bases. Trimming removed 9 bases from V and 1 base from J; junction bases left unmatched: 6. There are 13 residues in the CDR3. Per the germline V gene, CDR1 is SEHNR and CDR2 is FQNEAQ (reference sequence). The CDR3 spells CARNLGGSYEQYF. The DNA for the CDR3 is TGTGCCAGAAACCTCGGGGGGTCCTACGAGCAGTACTTC.

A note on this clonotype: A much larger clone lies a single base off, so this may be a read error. The CDR3 coding sequence is TGTGCCAGCAGTAAGTGGACTAGCACCTATGAGCAGTTCTTC. Translated, it gives CASSKWTSTYEQFF. The chain employs TRBV12-3 or TRBV12-4 and TRBJ2-1, with 8 bases identical to TRBD2. V was pared by 5 bases and J by 8 bases, with 8 bases of the junction left unmatched. This CDR3 spans 14 amino acids.

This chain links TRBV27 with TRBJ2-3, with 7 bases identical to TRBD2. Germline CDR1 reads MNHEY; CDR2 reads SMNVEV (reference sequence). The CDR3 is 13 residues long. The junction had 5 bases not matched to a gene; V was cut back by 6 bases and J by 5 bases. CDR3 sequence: CASRAAGKDTQYF. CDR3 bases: TGTGCCAGCAGAGCAGCGGGGAAAGATACGCAGTATTTT.

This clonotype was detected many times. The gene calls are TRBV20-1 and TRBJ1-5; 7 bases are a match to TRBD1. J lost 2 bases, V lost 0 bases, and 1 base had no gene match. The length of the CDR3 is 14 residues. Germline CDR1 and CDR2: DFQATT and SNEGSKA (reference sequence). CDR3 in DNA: TGCAGTGCTAGAGATGGGACAGGCAATCAGCCCCAGCATTTT. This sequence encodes CSARDGTGNQPQHF.

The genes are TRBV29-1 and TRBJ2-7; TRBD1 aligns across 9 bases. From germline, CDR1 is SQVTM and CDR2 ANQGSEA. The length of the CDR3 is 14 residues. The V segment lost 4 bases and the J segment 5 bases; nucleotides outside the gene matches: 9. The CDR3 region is CSVGQGQGFHEQYF. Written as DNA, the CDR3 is TGCAGCGTTGGTCAGGGACAGGGTTTCCACGAGCAGTACTTC.